Reported below is one T cell receptor beta chain. The antigen is undetermined. The sample belongs to a study of shared clonotypes between healthy human individuals. The V segment lost 7 bases and the J segment 6 bases; nucleotides outside the gene matches: 6. Germline assignment: CDR1 MNHEY and CDR2 SMNVEV (reference sequence). The CDR3 totals 14 residues. Selected positively for CCR7 and CD45RO-negative, naive CD8 cells excluded terminally differentiated effector memory CD45RA+ cells. Sorted-subset replicate PCR reactions contained 150 to 200 ng DNA, corresponding to approximately 30,000 T cell genomes. Using immunoSEQ multiplex PCR, the repertoire was profiled, and TCRdb retains in-frame clones only, with some absent. The sample shows 1.5 million to 2.5 million clones, less than 95% of them seen only once. Overall study findings and caveats: With few donors, the genetic and exposure-history diversity represented was limited.

V and J are TRBV27 and TRBJ2-1; the match to TRBD2 covers 10 bases. This TCR derives from a man aged 18-30 years in good health. Sequenced: naive CD8+ T cells sorted from blood. The CDR3 spells CASNLAGAGNEQFF. CDR3 nucleotides: TGTGCCAGCAACCTAGCGGGAGCCGGCAATGAGCAGTTCTTC.